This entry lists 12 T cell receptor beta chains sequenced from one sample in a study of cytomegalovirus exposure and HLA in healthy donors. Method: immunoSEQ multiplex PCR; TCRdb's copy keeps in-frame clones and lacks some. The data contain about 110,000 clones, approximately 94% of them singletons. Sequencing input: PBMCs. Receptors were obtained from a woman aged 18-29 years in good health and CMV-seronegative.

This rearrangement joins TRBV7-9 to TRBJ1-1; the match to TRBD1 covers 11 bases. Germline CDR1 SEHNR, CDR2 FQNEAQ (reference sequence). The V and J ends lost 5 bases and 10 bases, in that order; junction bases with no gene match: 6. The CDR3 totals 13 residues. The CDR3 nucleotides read TGTGCCAGCAGCCCAGGACAGGGGGCTTTAGCTTTCTTT. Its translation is CASSPGQGALAFF.

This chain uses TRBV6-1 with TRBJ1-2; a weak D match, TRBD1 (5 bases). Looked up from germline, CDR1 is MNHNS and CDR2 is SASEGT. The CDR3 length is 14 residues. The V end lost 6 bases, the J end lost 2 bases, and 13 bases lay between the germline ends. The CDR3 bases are TGTGCCAGCAGGGAGACAGCGGGGAACTATGGCTACACCTTC. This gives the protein CASRETAGNYGYTF.

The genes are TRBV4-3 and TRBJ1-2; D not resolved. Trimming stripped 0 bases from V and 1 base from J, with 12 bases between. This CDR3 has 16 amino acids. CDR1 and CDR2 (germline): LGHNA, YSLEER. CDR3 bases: TGCGCCAGCAGCCAAGATGAGGGATGGGGTAACTATGGCTACACCTTC. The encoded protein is CASSQDEGWGNYGYTF.

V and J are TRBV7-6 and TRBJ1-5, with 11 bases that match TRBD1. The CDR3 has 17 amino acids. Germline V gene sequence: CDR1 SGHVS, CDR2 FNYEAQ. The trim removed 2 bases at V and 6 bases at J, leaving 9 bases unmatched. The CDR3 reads CASSLNDGQGAGQPQHF. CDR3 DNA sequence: TGTGCCAGCAGCTTAAATGACGGACAGGGGGCAGGTCAGCCCCAGCATTTT.

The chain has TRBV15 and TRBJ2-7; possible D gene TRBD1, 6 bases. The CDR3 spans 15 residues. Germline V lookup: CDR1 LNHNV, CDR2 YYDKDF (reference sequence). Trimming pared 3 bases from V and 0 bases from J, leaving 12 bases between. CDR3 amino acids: CATSRSAQGSYEQYF. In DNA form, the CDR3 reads TGTGCCACCAGCAGGTCGGCACAGGGCTCCTACGAGCAGTACTTC.

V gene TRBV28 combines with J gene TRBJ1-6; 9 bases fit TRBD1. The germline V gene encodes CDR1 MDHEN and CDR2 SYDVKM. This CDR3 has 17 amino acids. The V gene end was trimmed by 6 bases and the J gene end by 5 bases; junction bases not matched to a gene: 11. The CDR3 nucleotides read TGTGCCAGCAGAAGTCTTGTCGACAGGGGGGATAATTCACCCCTCCACTTT. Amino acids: CASRSLVDRGDNSPLHF.

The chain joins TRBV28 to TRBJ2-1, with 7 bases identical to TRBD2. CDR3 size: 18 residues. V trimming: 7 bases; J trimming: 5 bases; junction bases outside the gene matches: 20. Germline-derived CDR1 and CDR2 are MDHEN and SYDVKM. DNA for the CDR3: TGTGCCAGCACCCTTACACGCGGGGCCAGCGGGGCGAACAATGAGCAGTTCTTC. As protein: CASTLTRGASGANNEQFF.

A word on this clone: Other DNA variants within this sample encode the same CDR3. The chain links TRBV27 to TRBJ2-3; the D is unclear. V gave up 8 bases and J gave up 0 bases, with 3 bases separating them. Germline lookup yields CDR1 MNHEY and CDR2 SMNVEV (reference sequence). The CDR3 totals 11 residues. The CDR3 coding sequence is TGTGCCAGCTCAAGCACAGATACGCAGTATTTT. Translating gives CASSSTDTQYF.

CDR3 loop: CASSPGIDGGFRETQYF. The CDR3 bases are TGTGCCAGCAGCCCCGGGATCGACGGGGGATTTAGGGAGACCCAGTACTTC. The chain links TRBV9 to TRBJ2-5, with D possibly matching TRBD2 (6 bases). Germline CDR1 SGDLS, CDR2 YYNGEE. The CDR3 loop spans 17 amino acids. The V end was cut by 4 bases, the J end by 5 bases, with 24 bases between.

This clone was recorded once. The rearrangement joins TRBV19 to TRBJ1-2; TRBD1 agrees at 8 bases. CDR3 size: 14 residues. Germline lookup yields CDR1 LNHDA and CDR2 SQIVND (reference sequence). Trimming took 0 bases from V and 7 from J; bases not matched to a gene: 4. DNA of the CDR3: TGTGCCAGTAGTATAGAGCAGGGGGCCGGTGGCTACACCTTC. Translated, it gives CASSIEQGAGGYTF.

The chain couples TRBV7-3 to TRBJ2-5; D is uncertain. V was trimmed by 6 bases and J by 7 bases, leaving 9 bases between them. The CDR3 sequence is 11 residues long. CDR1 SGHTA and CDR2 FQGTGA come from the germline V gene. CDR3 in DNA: TGTGCCAGCAGTTGCCCGGGGACCCAGTACTTC. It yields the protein CASSCPGTQYF.

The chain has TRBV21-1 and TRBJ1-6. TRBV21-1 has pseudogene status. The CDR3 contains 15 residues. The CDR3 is CASMPTRWLGSPLHF. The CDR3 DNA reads TGTGCCAGCATGCCGACGCGGTGGTTGGGTTCACCCCTCCACTTT.